This is a list of T cell receptor beta chains from one sample in a study of beta chain features in type 1 diabetes. Sequencing was performed with immunoSEQ multiplex PCR; in TCRdb, only in-frame clones are kept and a portion is missing. The top ten clones hold 0.095% to 0.15% of a sample with around 710,000 clones, roughly 12% of them seen once. What was sequenced was naive CD4+ T cells from blood. These receptors all stem from a man aged 25 to 40 with type 1 diabetes. The CDR3 runs from the conserved cysteine through the conserved F or W. Fields, in order: CDR3 protein, CDR3 DNA, clone size, J gene, D gene, V gene. A D gene is named only where the DNA matches it firmly. Where a row states a size, it is once, few, many or the class of an expanded clone; other rows omit it.

CASSLIQGVGETQYF	TGTGCCAGCAGCTTAATTCAGGGGGTCGGGGAGACCCAGTACTTC	NA	TRBJ2-5	TRBD1	TRBV27
CASSGGQFRGAFF	TGTGCCAGCAGTGGGGGACAGTTTAGAGGAGCTTTCTTT	few	TRBJ1-1	TRBD1	TRBV6-5
CASSLAGGEKLFF	TGTGCCAGCAGCTTGGCCGGCGGAGAAAAACTGTTTTTT	NA	TRBJ1-4	NA	TRBV5-4
CASRLGELFF	TGTGCAAGTCGCTTAGGGGAGCTGTTTTTT	NA	TRBJ2-2	NA	TRBV12-2
CASKSSDRGDTEAFF	TGTGCCAGCAAAAGCTCGGACAGGGGTGACACTGAAGCTTTCTTT	NA	TRBJ1-1	TRBD1	TRBV6-5
CSVERSTTYNEQFF	TGCAGCGTTGAGCGAAGCACTACATACAATGAGCAGTTCTTC	few	TRBJ2-1	NA	TRBV29-1
CASSLMATWAYEQYF	TGTGCCAGCAGCTTGATGGCCACATGGGCCTACGAGCAGTACTTC	few	TRBJ2-7	NA	TRBV5-8
CATSRGLLADTQYF	TGTGCCACCAGCAGAGGGTTATTAGCAGATACGCAGTATTTT	NA	TRBJ2-3	NA	TRBV15
CASGQGGYTEAFF	TGTGCCAGCGGACAGGGTGGGTACACTGAAGCTTTCTTT	NA	TRBJ1-1	TRBD1	TRBV2
CASSERDHTDTQYF	TGTGCCAGCAGTGAGCGGGATCACACAGATACGCAGTATTTT	few	TRBJ2-3	TRBD2	TRBV6-9
CATSEDWAPGGEQFF	TGTGCCACCTCAGAAGATTGGGCCCCGGGGGGTGAGCAGTTCTTC	few	TRBJ2-1	TRBD2	TRBV6-1
CASTGRGKPYEQYF	TGTGCCAGCACAGGCCGGGGGAAGCCCTACGAGCAGTACTTC	few	TRBJ2-7	NA	TRBV6-4
CASSSTGGRGQPQHF	TGTGCCAGCAGCTCAACAGGGGGAAGGGGTCAGCCCCAGCATTTT	few	TRBJ1-5	TRBD1	TRBV7-2
CASSLATTGQGINEQFF	TGTGCCAGCAGCTTAGCCACCACGGGACAGGGAATCAATGAGCAGTTCTTC	NA	TRBJ2-1	TRBD1	TRBV7-2
CASSLALYEQYF	TGTGCCAGCAGCTTAGCACTGTACGAGCAGTACTTC	NA	TRBJ2-7	NA	TRBV11-3
CASLTGTFYTF	TGTGCCAGTCTGACAGGGACCTTTTACACCTTC	NA	TRBJ1-2	TRBD1	TRBV28
CASSRSGGDYNEQFF	TGTGCCAGCAGTCGTAGCGGGGGAGACTACAATGAGCAGTTCTTC	few	TRBJ2-1	TRBD2	TRBV9
CAIRASGDSYEQYF	TGTGCCATCCGCGCTAGCGGGGATTCCTACGAGCAGTACTTC	few	TRBJ2-7	TRBD2	TRBV10-3
CASSHGGGYTF	TGTGCCAGCAGCCACGGCGGCGGCTACACCTTC	few	TRBJ1-2	NA	TRBV11-2
CASSLAQGAGEQFF	TGTGCCAGCAGCCTGGCGCAGGGGGCCGGTGAGCAGTTCTTC	NA	TRBJ2-1	TRBD1	TRBV7-2
CASSTRDTEAFF	TGTGCCAGCAGCACCCGGGACACTGAAGCTTTCTTT	NA	TRBJ1-1	NA	TRBV7-2
CASSLEAAGSQPQHF	TGCGCCAGCAGCTTGGAGGCAGCCGGAAGCCAGCCCCAGCATTTT	few	TRBJ1-5	NA	TRBV5-1
CASSQDERPTNEKLFF	TGTGCCAGCAGCCAAGATGAGCGTCCAACTAATGAAAAACTGTTTTTT	few	TRBJ1-4	NA	TRBV14
CASSYEAGFNYGYTF	TGTGCCAGCAGTTACGAGGCAGGGTTTAACTATGGCTACACCTTC	few	TRBJ1-2	NA	TRBV6-5
CASSVGEYTDTQYF	TGTGCCAGCAGTGTGGGGGAATACACAGATACGCAGTATTTT	NA	TRBJ2-3	NA	TRBV6-1
CASSHPASNQYF	TGTGCCAGCAGCCACCCCGCTAGCAATCAGTATTTT	NA	TRBJ2-3	NA	TRBV7-9
CASTEDRAAKNIQYF	TGTGCCAGCACCGAGGACAGGGCGGCCAAAAACATTCAGTACTTC	few	TRBJ2-4	TRBD1	TRBV28
CASSPRAGGVETQYF	TGTGCCAGCAGCCCCCGGGCAGGGGGCGTTGAGACCCAGTACTTC	NA	TRBJ2-5	TRBD1	TRBV14
CASSQKGYRDMRFYEQYF	TGTGCCAGCAGCCAGAAAGGGTATCGGGACATGAGATTCTACGAGCAGTACTTC	NA	TRBJ2-7	NA	TRBV14
CASSLRTRRETQYF	TGTGCCAGCAGCCTCAGGACTAGAAGGGAGACCCAGTACTTC	NA	TRBJ2-5	TRBD2	TRBV14
CASARDLSSPLHF	TGTGCCAGCGCACGGGACCTTTCTTCACCCCTCCACTTT	few	TRBJ1-6	NA	TRBV28
CASSLGTYEQYF	TGCGCCAGCAGCTTGGGTACCTACGAGCAGTACTTC	NA	TRBJ2-7	NA	TRBV5-1
CASSWSGQDTDTQYF	TGTGCCAGCAGCTGGAGCGGGCAGGACACAGATACGCAGTATTTT	few	TRBJ2-3	NA	TRBV9
CASSLGQGISEAFF	TGTGCCAGCAGCTTGGGTCAGGGGATTTCCGAAGCTTTCTTT	few	TRBJ1-1	NA	TRBV7-9
CASSLGQGQETQYF	TGTGCCAGCAGCTTAGGCCAGGGGCAAGAGACCCAGTACTTC	once	TRBJ2-5	NA	TRBV7-2
CASHRGTIPGGTQYF	TGTGCCAGCCACAGGGGGACTATCCCAGGAGGGACCCAGTACTTC	NA	TRBJ2-5	NA	TRBV7-7
CASSPHEGTNTEAFF	TGTGCCAGCAGCCCCCATGAGGGTACGAACACTGAAGCTTTCTTT	few	TRBJ1-1	NA	TRBV9
CASSLEGREQFF	TGTGCCAGCAGCTTAGAAGGTCGCGAGCAGTTCTTC	few	TRBJ2-1	NA	TRBV7-9
CASSVLLESPLHF	TGTGCCAGCAGCGTACTGCTTGAGTCTCCCCTCCACTTT	few	TRBJ1-6	NA	TRBV9
CASSLLDRVSYEQYF	TGTGCCAGCAGCTTGTTGGACAGGGTCTCCTACGAGCAGTACTTC	NA	TRBJ2-7	TRBD1	TRBV5-8